These 9 T cell receptor beta chains came from one sample sequenced in a study of identical twins (dated by TCRdb to 2016 to 2017). The library was produced with 5' RACE. Data came from an Illumina HiSeq 2000. The public reads were run again by TCRdb, first through fastp at Q25 and then through MiXCR, and only productive beta chains were kept. When rows share a CDR3 protein, they turn into one entry using the most common DNA and genes. The sample profile shows roughly 250,000 distinct CDR3 sequences; about 14% of them were found once. Jointly, the top ten make up 8.8% of the sample. Material for sequencing was memory (CD45RO+) T cells sorted from blood. What this sample's cell subset or site label stands for: CD45RO+ enriched T cells. The source is a woman in her late teens or twenties in good health.

This clonotype was recorded many times. The CDR3 sequence: CSAVPIAGTEAFF. CDR3 sequence (DNA): TGCAGTGCTGTCCCTATAGCGGGCACTGAAGCTTTCTTT. The genes are TRBV20-1 and TRBJ1-1; no firm D call. The CDR3 is made up of 13 amino acids. CDR1 is DFQATT, CDR2 SNEGSKA, per germline (reference sequence). The V gene lost 5 bases and the J gene lost 4 bases, with 14 bases spanning the gap.

In this sample, this clonotype turned up a few times. The rearrangement links TRBV5-1 to TRBJ2-3; the D gene could be TRBD1 or TRBD2 (6 bases each). V lost 2 bases to trimming and J lost 5 bases, with 21 bases between them. Germline lookup yields CDR1 SGHRS and CDR2 YFSETQ. CDR3 size: 17 residues. CDR3: CASSFKGEGGSGDTQYF. In DNA form, the CDR3 reads TGCGCCAGCAGCTTCAAGGGTGAGGGGGGCTCGGGAGATACGCAGTATTTT.

This clonotype was seen more than once but under ten times. The chain links TRBV20-1 to TRBJ1-2; D gene ambiguous. Between the trimmed V and J ends, which lost 1 base and 6 bases, there was a span of 9 bases. The CDR3 contains 12 residues. Germline CDR1 and CDR2: DFQATT and SNEGSKA (reference sequence). CDR3 protein: CSARGGDHGYTF. The CDR3 bases are TGCAGTGCTAGAGGAGGTGATCATGGCTACACCTTC.

This clonotype was found many times. The V and J genes are TRBV4-3 and TRBJ2-1; TRBD2 agrees at 11 bases. The J segment lost 9 bases and the V segment lost 4 bases, leaving 17 bases of the junction unmatched. CDR1 is LGHNA and CDR2 is YSLEER in the germline V gene. This CDR3 is 18 amino acids long. This CDR3 reads CASSPRSGLAGGGSEQFF. The DNA of the CDR3 is TGCGCCAGCAGCCCCCGATCGGGCCTAGCGGGAGGTGGAAGTGAGCAGTTCTTC.

This clonotype was seen only a few times. The chain recombines TRBV12-3 or TRBV12-4 with TRBJ1-2, with D perhaps matching TRBD1 (5 bases). V dropped 1 base and J dropped 8 bases, with 11 bases sitting between them. The CDR3 contains 13 residues. The CDR3 is CASSLVREGGYTF. Written as DNA, the CDR3 is TGTGCCAGCAGTTTAGTAAGAGAGGGGGGCTACACCTTC.

This clonotype was seen many times. This rearrangement joins TRBV5-1 to TRBJ1-1; 9 bases line up with TRBD1. The CDR3 has 16 amino acids. Losses at the gene ends were 2 bases for V and 7 bases for J; bases not matched to a gene: 12. Germline-derived CDR1 and CDR2 are SGHRS and YFSETQ. The CDR3: CASSFTGGSGFGEAFF. In DNA form, the CDR3 reads TGCGCCAGCAGCTTTACAGGGGGCTCGGGTTTCGGTGAAGCTTTCTTT.

This chain links TRBV5-1 with TRBJ1-6, with a weak D call TRBD1 (5 bases). CDR1 and CDR2 from the germline V gene are SGHRS and YFSETQ. This CDR3 is built from 16 residues. The ends were cut back, 4 bases at V and 6 bases at J, with 17 bases in the middle. DNA for the CDR3: TGCGCCAGCAGCCTAACACTCCAGGGAAGTAATTCACCCCTCCACTTT. This codes for CASSLTLQGSNSPLHF. The full variable domain, completed using reference TRBV5-1 and TRBJ1-6, is KAGVTQTPRYLIKTRGQQVTLSCSPISGHRSVSWYQQTPGQGLQFLFEYFSETQRNKGNFPGRFSGRQFSNSRSEMNVSTLELGDSALYLCASSLTLQGSNSPLHFGNGTRLTVT.

J is TRBJ1-1 and V is TRBV7-9; a weak D match, TRBD1 (5 bases). The CDR3 covers 15 residues. The germline V gene encodes CDR1 SEHNR and CDR2 FQNEAQ (reference sequence). Trimming cost V 1 base and J 4 bases, with 13 bases left between them. CDR3 in amino acids: CASSLGRDGITEAFF. The CDR3 bases are TGTGCCAGCAGCTTAGGCAGGGATGGTATCACTGAAGCTTTCTTT.

This clonotype has ten or more counts. The gene calls are TRBV20-1 and TRBJ2-5; 8 bases line up with TRBD2. The germline CDR1 and CDR2 sequences are DFQATT and SNEGSKA (reference sequence). CDR3 length: 13 residues. J gave up 5 bases and V 1 base, and 3 bases lay outside the gene matches. The CDR3 loop is CSARGTSRETQYF. The CDR3 nucleotides read TGCAGTGCTAGAGGGACTAGCAGGGAGACCCAGTACTTC.